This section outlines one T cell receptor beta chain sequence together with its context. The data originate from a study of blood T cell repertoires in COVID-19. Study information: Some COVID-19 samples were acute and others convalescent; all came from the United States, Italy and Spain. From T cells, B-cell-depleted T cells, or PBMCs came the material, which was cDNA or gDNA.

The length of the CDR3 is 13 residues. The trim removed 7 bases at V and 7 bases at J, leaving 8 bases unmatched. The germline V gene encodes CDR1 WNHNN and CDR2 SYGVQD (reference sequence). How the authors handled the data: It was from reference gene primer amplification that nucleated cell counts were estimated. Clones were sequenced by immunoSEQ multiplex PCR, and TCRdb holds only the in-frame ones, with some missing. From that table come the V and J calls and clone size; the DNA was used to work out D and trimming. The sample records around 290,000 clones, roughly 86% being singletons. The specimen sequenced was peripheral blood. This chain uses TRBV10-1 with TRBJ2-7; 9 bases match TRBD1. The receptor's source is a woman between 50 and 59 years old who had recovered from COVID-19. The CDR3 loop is CASTGGQGGEQYF. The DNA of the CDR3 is TGCGCCAGCACCGGGGGACAGGGCGGGGAGCAGTACTTC.